This T cell receptor (beta chain) is drawn from a study of patients and donors after allogeneic stem cell transplantation. Trimming shortened V by 7 bases and J by 6 bases, and 11 bases separated the two germline ends. CDR3 length equals 12 residues. From germline, CDR1 is MNHNY and CDR2 SVGAGI (reference sequence). By share, this clonotype counts as medium-sized. TCRdb used MiXCR to reprocess the RT-PCR reads, holding one entry per CDR3 protein. Among approximately 250,000 distinct CDR3 sequences listed, 11% to 15% were seen once. The chain has TRBV6-6 and TRBJ2-3; D is unclear. The specimen sequenced was blood, either unsorted or a sorted T cell fraction (not recorded which). This TCR was sampled from a human donor who was either an allogeneic HSCT recipient or a stem cell or donor lymphocyte infusion donor (not recorded which). It is not recorded whose cells these are; they may come from a transplant donor. CDR3 DNA sequence: TGTGCCAGCACCTGGAGCTGGGATACGCAGTATTTT. Translated, it gives CASTWSWDTQYF.